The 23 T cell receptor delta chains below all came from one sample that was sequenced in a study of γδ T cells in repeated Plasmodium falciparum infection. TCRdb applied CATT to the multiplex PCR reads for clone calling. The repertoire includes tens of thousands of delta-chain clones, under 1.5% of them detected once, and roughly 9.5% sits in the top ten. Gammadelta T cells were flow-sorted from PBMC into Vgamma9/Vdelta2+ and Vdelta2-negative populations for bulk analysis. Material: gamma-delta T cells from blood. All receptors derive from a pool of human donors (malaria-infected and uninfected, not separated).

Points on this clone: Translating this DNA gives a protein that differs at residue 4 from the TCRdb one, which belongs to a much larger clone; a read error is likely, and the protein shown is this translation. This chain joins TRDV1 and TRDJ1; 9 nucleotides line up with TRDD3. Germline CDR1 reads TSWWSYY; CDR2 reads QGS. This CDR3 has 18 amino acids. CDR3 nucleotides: TGTGCTCTTGAGGAACTTTCCACGTGGGCCCCCTGGGGGATGAGGGTCATCTTT. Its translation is CALEELSTWAPWGMRVIF.

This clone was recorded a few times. This CDR3 is CALGESFLRPTGEDWIRTDKLIF. DNA of the CDR3: TGTGCTCTTGGGGAATCATTCCTACGCCCAACTGGGGAGGATTGGATCCGCACCGATAAACTCATCTTT. V is TRDV1 and J is TRDJ1; D possibly uses TRDD2 or TRDD3 (7 bases each). CDR1 and CDR2 from the germline V gene are TSWWSYY and QGS. V was pared by 2 bases and J by 1 base, with 35 bases between. This CDR3 has 23 residues.

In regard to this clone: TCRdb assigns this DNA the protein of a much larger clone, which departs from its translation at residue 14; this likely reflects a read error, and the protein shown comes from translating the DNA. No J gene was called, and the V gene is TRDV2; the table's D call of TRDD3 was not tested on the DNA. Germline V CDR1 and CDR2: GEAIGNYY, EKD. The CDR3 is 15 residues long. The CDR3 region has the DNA TGTGCCTGTGACACCGGGGGGACGGCCACCGATAAACTCACCTTT. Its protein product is CACDTGGTATDKLTF.

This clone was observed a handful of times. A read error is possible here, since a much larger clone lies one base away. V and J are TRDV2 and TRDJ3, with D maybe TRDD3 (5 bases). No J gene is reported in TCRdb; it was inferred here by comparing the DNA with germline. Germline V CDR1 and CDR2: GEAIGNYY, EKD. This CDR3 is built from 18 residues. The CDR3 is CACDTAFPSSWDTRQMFF. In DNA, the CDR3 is TGTGCCTGTGACACGGCATTCCCAAGCTCCTGGGACACCCGGCAGATGTTTTTC.

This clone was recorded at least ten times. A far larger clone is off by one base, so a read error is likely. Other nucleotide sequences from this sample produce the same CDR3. In DNA form, the CDR3 reads TGTGCCTGTGACCGGGGTACCCGAAACACCGACAAACTCATCTTT. It codes for CACDRGTRNTDKLIF. V is TRDV2 and J is TRDJ1; no reliable D call. TCRdb gives no J gene; it was assigned here by matching the DNA to germline. Germline V lookup: CDR1 GEAIGNYY, CDR2 EKD. This CDR3 has 15 amino acids.

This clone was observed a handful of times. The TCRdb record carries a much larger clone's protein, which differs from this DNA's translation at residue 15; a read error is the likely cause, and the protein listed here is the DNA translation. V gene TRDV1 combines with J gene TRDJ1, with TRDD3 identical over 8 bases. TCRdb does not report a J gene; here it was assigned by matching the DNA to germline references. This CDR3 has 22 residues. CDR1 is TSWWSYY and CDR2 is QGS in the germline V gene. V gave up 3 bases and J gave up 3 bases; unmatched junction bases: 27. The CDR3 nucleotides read TGTGCTCTTGGGGATGGAATCCTTCTGCCGCAGTACTGGGGGGCACTACCCGATAAACTCATCTTT. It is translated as CALGDGILLPQYWGALPDKLIF.

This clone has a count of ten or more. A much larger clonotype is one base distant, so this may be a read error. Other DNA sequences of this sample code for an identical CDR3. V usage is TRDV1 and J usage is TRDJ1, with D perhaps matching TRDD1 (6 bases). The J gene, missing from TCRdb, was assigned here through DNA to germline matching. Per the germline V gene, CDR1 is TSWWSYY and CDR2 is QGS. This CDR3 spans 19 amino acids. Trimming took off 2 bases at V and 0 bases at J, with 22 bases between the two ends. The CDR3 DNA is TGTGCTCTTGGGGAAATATGGTTCCCCCGAAATACTTACACCGATAAACTCATCTTT. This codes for CALGEIWFPRNTYTDKLIF.

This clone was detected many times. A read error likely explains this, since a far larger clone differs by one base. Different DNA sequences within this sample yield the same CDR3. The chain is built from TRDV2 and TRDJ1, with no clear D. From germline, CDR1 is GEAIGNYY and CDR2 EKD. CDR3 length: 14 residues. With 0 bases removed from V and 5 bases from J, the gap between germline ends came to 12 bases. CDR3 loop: CACDTGTCTDKLIF. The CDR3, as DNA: TGTGCCTGTGACACCGGTACCTGCACTGATAAACTCATCTTT.

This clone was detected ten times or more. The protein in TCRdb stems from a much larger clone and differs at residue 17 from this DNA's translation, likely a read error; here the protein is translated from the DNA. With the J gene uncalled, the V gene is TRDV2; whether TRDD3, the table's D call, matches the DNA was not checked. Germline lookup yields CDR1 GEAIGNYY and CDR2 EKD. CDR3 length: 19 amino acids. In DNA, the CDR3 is TGTGCCTGTGACATTGTCCTTCCTACCGGGGATACCCACACCGATAAACCCATCTTT. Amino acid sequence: CACDIVLPTGDTHTDKPIF.

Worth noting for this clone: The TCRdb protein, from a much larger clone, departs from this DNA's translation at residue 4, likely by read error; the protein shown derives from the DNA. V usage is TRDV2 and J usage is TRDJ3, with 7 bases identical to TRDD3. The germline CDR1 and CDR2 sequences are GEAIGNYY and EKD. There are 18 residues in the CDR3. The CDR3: CACGTKGYSSWDTRQMFF. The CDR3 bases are TGTGCCTGTGGCACCAAGGGATACAGCTCCTGGGACACCCGACAGATGTTTTTC.

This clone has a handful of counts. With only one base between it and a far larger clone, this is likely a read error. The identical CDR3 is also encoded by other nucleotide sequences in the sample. DNA of the CDR3: TGTGCCTGTGATGAGGTACGGACCGATAAACTCATCTTT. It specifies CACDEVRTDKLIF. The J gene is TRDJ1, the V gene TRDV2; D remains unclear. Germline V gene sequence: CDR1 GEAIGNYY, CDR2 EKD. This CDR3 is built from 13 residues. V dropped 4 bases and J dropped 2 bases, with 10 bases sitting between them.

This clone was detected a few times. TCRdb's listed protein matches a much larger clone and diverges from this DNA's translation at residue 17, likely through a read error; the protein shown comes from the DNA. The CDR3 region is CALGGHRRRARPLTTDELIF. The CDR3 nucleotides are TGTGCTCTTGGGGGGCACCGGAGAAGGGCTCGCCCACTAACCACCGATGAACTCATCTTT. V is TRDV1 and J is TRDJ1; D uncertain. Matching the DNA to germline supplied the J gene, which TCRdb does not give. CDR3 length equals 20 residues. From germline, CDR1 is TSWWSYY and CDR2 QGS.

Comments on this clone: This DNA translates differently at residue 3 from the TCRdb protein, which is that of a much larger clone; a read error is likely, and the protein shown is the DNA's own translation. The CDR3 DNA follows: TGTGCCCGTGACACCCTTGGTGTGGGGGACCATAAACTCATCTTT. Its protein is CARDTLGVGDHKLIF. The V gene is TRDV2, the J gene TRDJ1; TRDD3 aligns across 7 bases. Matching the DNA to germline supplied the J gene, which TCRdb does not give. CDR3 length: 15 amino acids. CDR1 is GEAIGNYY and CDR2 is EKD in the germline V gene.

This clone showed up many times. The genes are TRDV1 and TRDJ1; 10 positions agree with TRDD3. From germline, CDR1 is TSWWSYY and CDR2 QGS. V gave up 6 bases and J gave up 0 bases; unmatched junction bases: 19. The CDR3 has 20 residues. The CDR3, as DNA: TGTGCTCTTGGACACCTAAAGCCTCGACTGGGGGATTCGCACACCGATAAACTCATCTTT. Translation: CALGHLKPRLGDSHTDKLIF.

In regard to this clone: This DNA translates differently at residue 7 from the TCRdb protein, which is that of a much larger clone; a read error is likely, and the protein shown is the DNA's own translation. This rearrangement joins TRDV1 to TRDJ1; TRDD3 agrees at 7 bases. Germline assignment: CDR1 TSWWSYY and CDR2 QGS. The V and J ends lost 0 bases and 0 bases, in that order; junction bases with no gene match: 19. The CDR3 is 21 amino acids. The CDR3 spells CALGELPPRHLRGGYTDKLIF. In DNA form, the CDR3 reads TGTGCTCTTGGGGAACTCCCGCCCCGTCACCTCAGGGGGGGATACACCGATAAACTCATCTTT.

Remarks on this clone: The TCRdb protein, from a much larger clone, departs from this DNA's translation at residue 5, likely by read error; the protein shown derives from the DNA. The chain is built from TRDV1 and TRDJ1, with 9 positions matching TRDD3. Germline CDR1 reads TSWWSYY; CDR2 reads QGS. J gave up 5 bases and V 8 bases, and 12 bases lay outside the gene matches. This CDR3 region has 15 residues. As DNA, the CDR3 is TGTGCTCTTAGCTGCCCCCCTGGGGATACGGATAAACTCATCTTT. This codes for CALSCPPGDTDKLIF.

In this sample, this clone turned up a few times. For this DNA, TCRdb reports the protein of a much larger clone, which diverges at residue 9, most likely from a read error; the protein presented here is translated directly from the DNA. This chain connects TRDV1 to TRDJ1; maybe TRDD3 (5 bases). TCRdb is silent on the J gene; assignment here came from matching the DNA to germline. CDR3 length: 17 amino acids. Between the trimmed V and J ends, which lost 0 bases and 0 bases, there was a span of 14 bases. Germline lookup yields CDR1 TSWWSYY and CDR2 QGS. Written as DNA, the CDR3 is TGTGCTCTTGGGGAACTGGGGACTCCCCTGTACACCGATAAACTCATCTTT. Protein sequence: CALGELGTPLYTDKLIF.

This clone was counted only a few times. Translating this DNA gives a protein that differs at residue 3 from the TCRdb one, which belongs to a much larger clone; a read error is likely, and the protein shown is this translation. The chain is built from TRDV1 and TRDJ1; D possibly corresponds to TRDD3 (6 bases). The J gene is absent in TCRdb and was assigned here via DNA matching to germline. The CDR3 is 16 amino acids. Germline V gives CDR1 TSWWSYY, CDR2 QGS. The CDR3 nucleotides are TGTGCTCCTGGGGAAACGCCCCACCGCGCGAGGGTGAAACTCATCTTT. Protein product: CAPGETPHRARVKLIF.

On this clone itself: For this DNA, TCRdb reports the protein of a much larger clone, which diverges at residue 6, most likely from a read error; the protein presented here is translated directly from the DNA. The CDR3 bases are TGTGCCTGTGACCCCATAAAAGGACCATTCCCGCGTACTGGGCGGAAGGAGGTCGATAAACTCATCTTT. Translated: CACDPIKGPFPRTGRKEVDKLIF. The rearrangement links TRDV2 to TRDJ1; maybe TRDD3 (6 bases). The J gene, missing from TCRdb, was assigned here through DNA to germline matching. Germline V gives CDR1 GEAIGNYY, CDR2 EKD. The V end was cut by 3 bases, the J end by 4 bases, with 41 bases between. The CDR3 extends over 23 amino acids.

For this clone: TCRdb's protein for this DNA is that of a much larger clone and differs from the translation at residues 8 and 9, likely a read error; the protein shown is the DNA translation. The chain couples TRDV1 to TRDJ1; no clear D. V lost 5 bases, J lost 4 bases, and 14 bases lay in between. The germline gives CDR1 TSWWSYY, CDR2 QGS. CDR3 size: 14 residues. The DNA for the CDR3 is TGTGCTCTTGGGATTCCCAAGTGCAGCGATAAACTCATCTTT. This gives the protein CALGIPKCSDKLIF.

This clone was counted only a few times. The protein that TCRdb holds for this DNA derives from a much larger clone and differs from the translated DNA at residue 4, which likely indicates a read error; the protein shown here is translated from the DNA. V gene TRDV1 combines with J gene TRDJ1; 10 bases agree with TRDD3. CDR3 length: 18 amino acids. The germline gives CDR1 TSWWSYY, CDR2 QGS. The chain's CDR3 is CALRELFPLHWGMRKLIF. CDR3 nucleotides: TGTGCTCTTAGGGAACTTTTCCCACTCCACTGGGGGATGAGAAAACTCATCTTT.

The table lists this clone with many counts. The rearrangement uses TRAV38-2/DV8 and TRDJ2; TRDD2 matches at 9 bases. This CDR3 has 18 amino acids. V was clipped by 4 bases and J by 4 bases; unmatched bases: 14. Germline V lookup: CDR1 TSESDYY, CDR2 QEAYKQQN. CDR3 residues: CAYRGLPTVWGQTAQLFF. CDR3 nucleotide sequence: TGTGCTTATAGGGGCCTTCCTACCGTCTGGGGACAGACAGCACAACTCTTCTTT.

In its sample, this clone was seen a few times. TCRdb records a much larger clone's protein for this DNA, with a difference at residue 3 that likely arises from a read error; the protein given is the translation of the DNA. CDR3 residues: CASDRRLGDTRFWDTRQMFF. In nucleotides, the CDR3 is TGTGCCAGTGACCGGAGACTGGGGGATACGCGTTTCTGGGACACCCGACAGATGTTTTTC. The V call is TRDV2, the J call TRDJ3; 13 bases are a match to TRDD3. TCRdb gives no J gene; it was assigned here by matching the DNA to germline. Germline-derived CDR1 and CDR2 are GEAIGNYY and EKD. This CDR3 is 20 amino acids long.